The rows below give T cell receptor beta chains drawn from one sample of a study of long-term antiretroviral therapy in people with HIV. The data were produced by immunoSEQ multiplex PCR, yet TCRdb's version contains in-frame clones alone and is incomplete. The top ten clones hold approximately 3.7% of a sample with 30,000 to 40,000 clones, 90% to 95% of them seen once. The input for sequencing was unsorted PBMCs, taken more than 5 years after starting antiretroviral therapy. The origin of the receptors is a woman between 45 and 60 years old with HIV. The CDR3 runs from the conserved cysteine through the conserved F or W. Fields, in order: CDR3 protein, CDR3 DNA, clone size, J gene, V gene, D gene. D genes are given only for firm matches. Clone sizes are given selectively: once, few, many, or a class where the clone is expanded.

CDR3aa: CASSEDWGSGEQFF; CDR3nt: TGTGCCAGCAGTGAGGACTGGGGGTCCGGTGAGCAGTTCTTC; abundance: .; j_gene: TRBJ2-1; v_gene: TRBV6-1; d_gene: .
CDR3aa: CASRSVTNYGYTF; CDR3nt: TGTGCCAGCAGAAGCGTGACCAACTATGGCTACACCTTC; abundance: .; j_gene: TRBJ1-2; v_gene: TRBV27; d_gene: .
CDR3aa: CASSQDGEGAVVVNEQFF; CDR3nt: TGCGCCAGCAGCCAAGATGGGGAAGGGGCAGTAGTAGTTAATGAGCAGTTCTTC; abundance: .; j_gene: TRBJ2-1; v_gene: TRBV4-3; d_gene: .
CDR3aa: CASSQELSGELFF; CDR3nt: TGCGCCAGCAGCCAAGAATTGTCGGGGGAGCTGTTTTTT; abundance: .; j_gene: TRBJ2-2; v_gene: TRBV4-3; d_gene: .
CDR3aa: CASSSQDQPQHF; CDR3nt: TGTGCCAGCAGCTCCCAAGATCAGCCCCAGCATTTT; abundance: .; j_gene: TRBJ1-5; v_gene: TRBV7-8; d_gene: .
CDR3aa: CASSLGPGYEQYF; CDR3nt: TGTGCCAGCAGCTTGGGTCCAGGGTACGAGCAGTACTTC; abundance: .; j_gene: TRBJ2-7; v_gene: TRBV5-4; d_gene: .
CDR3aa: CASSYSNRLAAFF; CDR3nt: TGTGCCAGCAGTTACTCGAACCGGCTGGCAGCTTTCTTT; abundance: .; j_gene: TRBJ1-1; v_gene: TRBV6-5; d_gene: .
CDR3aa: CASSLYTGELFF; CDR3nt: TGTGCCAGCAGCCTCTACACCGGGGAGCTGTTTTTT; abundance: .; j_gene: TRBJ2-2; v_gene: TRBV5-6; d_gene: .
CDR3aa: CASSDGLTETQYF; CDR3nt: TGTGCCAGTAGTGACGGGCTCACGGAGACCCAGTACTTC; abundance: .; j_gene: TRBJ2-5; v_gene: TRBV19; d_gene: .
CDR3aa: CATRLTTSGGASYNEQFF; CDR3nt: TGTGCCACCCGCCTTACGACTAGCGGGGGGGCTAGCTACAATGAGCAGTTCTTC; abundance: .; j_gene: TRBJ2-1; v_gene: TRBV7-9; d_gene: TRBD2
CDR3aa: CASSPLAVVETQYF; CDR3nt: TGTGCCAGCTCACCGCTCGCGGTCGTGGAGACCCAGTACTTC; abundance: few; j_gene: TRBJ2-5; v_gene: TRBV18; d_gene: .
CDR3aa: CASSTEAGVLQETQYF; CDR3nt: TGTGCCAGTAGTACAGAAGCGGGGGTCCTCCAAGAGACCCAGTACTTC; abundance: .; j_gene: TRBJ2-5; v_gene: TRBV19; d_gene: TRBD2
CDR3aa: CASSDSPGPQHF; CDR3nt: TGTGCCAGCAGTGATTCACCCGGGCCCCAGCATTTT; abundance: .; j_gene: TRBJ1-5; v_gene: TRBV6-4; d_gene: .
CDR3aa: CASSLVPGPSYNEQFF; CDR3nt: TGTGCCAGCAGCTTAGTTCCGGGGCCCTCCTACAATGAGCAGTTCTTC; abundance: .; j_gene: TRBJ2-1; v_gene: TRBV7-3; d_gene: .
CDR3aa: CASSSTASEAFF; CDR3nt: TGCGCCAGCAGCTCGACAGCGTCTGAAGCTTTCTTT; abundance: .; j_gene: TRBJ1-1; v_gene: TRBV5-1; d_gene: .
CDR3aa: CASSPTDNQPQHF; CDR3nt: TGTGCCAGCTCACCAACAGACAATCAGCCCCAGCATTTT; abundance: .; j_gene: TRBJ1-5; v_gene: TRBV18; d_gene: .
CDR3aa: CASSGGTGNQPQHF; CDR3nt: TGTGCCAGCAGCGGCGGGACAGGCAATCAGCCCCAGCATTTT; abundance: .; j_gene: TRBJ1-5; v_gene: TRBV9; d_gene: TRBD1
CDR3aa: CAISVPGQGASYEQYF; CDR3nt: TGTGCCATCAGTGTACCGGGACAGGGGGCATCCTACGAGCAGTACTTC; abundance: .; j_gene: TRBJ2-7; v_gene: TRBV10-3; d_gene: TRBD1
CDR3aa: CASSPLGRGTGTDTQYF; CDR3nt: TGTGCCAGCTCACCCCTAGGCAGGGGGACTGGCACAGATACGCAGTATTTT; abundance: once; j_gene: TRBJ2-3; v_gene: TRBV18; d_gene: .
CDR3aa: CASSLNGGAYLGELFF; CDR3nt: TGTGCCAGCAGTTTGAACGGGGGGGCCTATTTGGGGGAGCTGTTTTTT; abundance: few; j_gene: TRBJ2-2; v_gene: TRBV6-5; d_gene: TRBD2
CDR3aa: CASSAYWGQETQYF; CDR3nt: TGTGCCAGCAGCGCTTATTGGGGCCAAGAGACCCAGTACTTC; abundance: .; j_gene: TRBJ2-5; v_gene: TRBV4-2; d_gene: .
CDR3aa: CASSKGTSDISYNEQFF; CDR3nt: TGTGCCAGCAGCAAAGGGACTAGCGATATCTCCTACAATGAGCAGTTCTTC; abundance: .; j_gene: TRBJ2-1; v_gene: TRBV11-2; d_gene: TRBD2
CDR3aa: CASSRDRVHSSGANVLTF; CDR3nt: TGTGCCAGCTCCCGGGACAGGGTTCACAGCTCTGGGGCCAACGTCCTGACTTTC; abundance: .; j_gene: TRBJ2-6; v_gene: TRBV18; d_gene: TRBD1
CDR3aa: CATGQGDLYEQYF; CDR3nt: TGTGCCACCGGACAGGGGGACCTCTACGAGCAGTACTTC; abundance: few; j_gene: TRBJ2-7; v_gene: TRBV15; d_gene: TRBD1
CDR3aa: CASSLGTGGSTEAFF; CDR3nt: TGTGCCAGCAGCTTAGGGACAGGGGGTAGCACTGAAGCTTTCTTT; abundance: .; j_gene: TRBJ1-1; v_gene: TRBV7-3; d_gene: TRBD1
CDR3aa: CASSPADSQETQYF; CDR3nt: TGTGCCAGCAGTCCCGCGGACAGCCAAGAGACCCAGTACTTC; abundance: .; j_gene: TRBJ2-5; v_gene: TRBV6-5; d_gene: .
CDR3aa: CAISESPAASYQETQYF; CDR3nt: TGTGCCATCAGTGAGTCTCCCGCAGCCTCGTACCAAGAGACCCAGTACTTC; abundance: .; j_gene: TRBJ2-5; v_gene: TRBV10-3; d_gene: .
CDR3aa: CASSQEASGAYTGELFF; CDR3nt: TGCGCCAGCAGCCAAGAAGCTAGCGGGGCGTACACCGGGGAGCTGTTTTTT; abundance: once; j_gene: TRBJ2-2; v_gene: TRBV4-3; d_gene: TRBD2
CDR3aa: CAWSPGGSWFF; CDR3nt: TGTGCCTGGAGTCCGGGGGGGTCATGGTTCTTC; abundance: .; j_gene: TRBJ2-1; v_gene: TRBV30; d_gene: TRBD2
CDR3aa: CASSFYDGTGELFF; CDR3nt: TGTGCCAGCAGCTTTTATGACGGCACCGGGGAGCTGTTTTTT; abundance: .; j_gene: TRBJ2-2; v_gene: TRBV21-1; d_gene: .
CDR3aa: CASRSSGNYEQYF; CDR3nt: TGTGCCAGCAGGTCTTCAGGAAACTACGAGCAGTACTTC; abundance: .; j_gene: TRBJ2-7; v_gene: TRBV6-5; d_gene: .
CDR3aa: CASKGGGHSNQPQHF; CDR3nt: TGTGCCAGCAAGGGAGGGGGCCATAGCAATCAGCCCCAGCATTTT; abundance: .; j_gene: TRBJ1-5; v_gene: TRBV2; d_gene: TRBD1